This is a list of T cell receptor beta chains from one sample in a study of graft-versus-host responses after intestinal transplantation. Antigens for these TCRs are unknown. Clones were sequenced by immunoSEQ multiplex PCR, and TCRdb holds only the in-frame ones, with some missing. The sample shows roughly 51,000 clones, about 90% of them seen only once. Sequenced here: unstimulated CD4+ T cells sorted from spleen or lymph node cells, sampled before transplant. The receptor set was obtained from a human donor who was the organ donor for an intestinal transplant. Each CDR3 is given with its conserved first and last residue. Fields, in order: J gene, D gene, V gene, clone size, CDR3 protein, CDR3 DNA. A D gene is named only where the DNA matches it firmly. Rows give clone size only sometimes, using once, few, many, or a class for an expanded clone.

TRBJ2-1 TRBD1 TRBV7-6 . CASSFDRAAYNEQFF TGTGCCAGCAGCTTCGACAGGGCGGCTTACAATGAGCAGTTCTTC
TRBJ2-4 . TRBV7-7 . CASSLARLTKKNIQYF TGTGCTAGCAGCTTAGCGCGACTCACAAAAAAAAACATTCAGTACTTC
TRBJ2-3 . TRBV11-3 . CASSLGGADTQYF TGTGCCAGCAGCCTAGGTGGAGCAGATACGCAGTATTTT
TRBJ2-2 TRBD1 TRBV28 . CASSYVTGGGSGELFF TGTGCCAGCAGTTATGTTACAGGGGGTGGAAGCGGGGAGCTGTTTTTT
TRBJ2-2 TRBD2 TRBV5-6 . CASSLVLAGKDGELFF TGTGCCAGCAGCTTGGTGTTAGCGGGAAAGGACGGGGAGCTGTTTTTT
TRBJ2-1 . TRBV6-5 . CASRSGSSSYNEQFF TGTGCCAGCAGGAGCGGGTCGAGCTCCTACAATGAGCAGTTCTTC
TRBJ2-7 . TRBV30 medium-sized CASLRGNYEQYF TGTGCCAGTCTACGGGGGAACTACGAGCAGTACTTC
TRBJ2-3 . TRBV7-3 . CASSPKVGASTDTQYF TGTGCCAGCAGCCCAAAGGTGGGAGCTAGCACAGATACGCAGTATTTT
TRBJ2-1 TRBD2 TRBV4-1 . CASSPGGASGKDEQFF TGCGCCAGCAGCCCCGGCGGAGCTAGCGGGAAGGATGAGCAGTTCTTC
TRBJ1-1 . TRBV7-2 . CASSLGHQYTEAFF TGTGCCAGCAGCTTAGGACACCAGTACACTGAAGCTTTCTTT
TRBJ2-1 . TRBV9 . CASSVKPYSYSGSLHSNEQFF TGTGCCAGCAGCGTAAAGCCCTACTCATATAGCGGATCCCTACATTCCAATGAGCAGTTCTTC
TRBJ2-3 TRBD2 TRBV9 . CASSLSGGGTDTQYF TGTGCCAGCAGCCTGAGCGGGGGTGGCACAGATACGCAGTATTTT
TRBJ2-3 TRBD2 TRBV9 . CASSVDNGRLTDTQYF TGTGCCAGCAGCGTAGACAACGGGAGGCTCACAGATACGCAGTATTTT
TRBJ2-2 TRBD2 TRBV7-7 . CASSPTSGIRTGELFF TGTGCTAGCAGCCCGACTAGCGGGATTCGAACCGGGGAGCTGTTTTTT
TRBJ2-3 . TRBV7-9 . CASSPPTSSDTQYF TGTGCCAGCAGCCCGCCGACTAGTTCCGATACGCAGTATTTT